This T cell receptor (beta chain) emerged from a study of T cells in Graves' hyperthyroidism and ophthalmopathy. Study in general: Before any treatment, at initial diagnosis, peripheral blood was collected.

Germline V lookup: CDR1 ENHRY, CDR2 SYGVKD. V lost 0 bases and J 2 bases, leaving 8 bases between the germline ends. The CDR3 loop spans 15 amino acids. TCR beta CDR3 regions were amplified from RNA transcripts. In the first-round RT-PCR of the TCR CDR3, the HTBI primer set was used. TCRdb re-called the multiplex PCR reads with MiXCR, one entry per CDR3 protein. This table has under 500,000 distinct CDR3 sequences, over 12% appearing once. PBMCs were sourced from roughly 10 ml fresh peripheral blood. The chain links TRBV10-3 to TRBJ2-1; D may be TRBD2 (6 bases). Specimen: blood. The TCR comes from a man aged 45-60 years with Graves' ophthalmopathy. The DNA for the CDR3 is TGTGCCATCAGTGAGTCGGGAGGCCCCTACAATGAGCAGTTCTTC. Encoded protein: CAISESGGPYNEQFF.